This T cell receptor (beta chain) was recovered during a study of OX40 agonist ivuxolimab in advanced cancers. Study at large: Patients took ivuxolimab, an agonistic anti-OX40 (CD134) antibody.

This clone appeared a single time. Assay: immunoSEQ multiplex PCR; the TCRdb copy retains only in-frame clones and omits some. The profile covers 60,000 to 100,000 clones, with about 90% appearing a single time and approximately 0.5% taken by the ten largest. The sequence was collected from an adult with an advanced solid tumor such as melanoma, head and neck, liver or kidney cancer. The specimen comprised CD4+ or CD8+ T cells sorted from blood, sampled in a trial of the OX40 agonist ivuxolimab.

This chain's CDR3 is CASTQGPLGAFF. The CDR3 nucleotides read TGTGCCAGCACCCAGGGCCCCTTGGGGGCTTTCTTT. The chain employs TRBV7-2 and TRBJ1-1, with a weak D call TRBD1 (5 bases). Germline CDR1 is SGHTA and CDR2 is FQGNSA. The V end was cut by 7 bases, the J end by 11 bases, with 17 bases between. There are 12 residues in the CDR3.